The clone carrying this T cell receptor beta chain was observed at least ten times. Aged 18 to 65, the patients had hyperthyroidism that was newly diagnosed and had lasted under 2 months. Diagnoses were made from clinical symptoms, serum measures (thyroxine and TRAb), thyroid ultrasound and orbital computed tomography. The source of the sample is a study of T cells in Graves' hyperthyroidism and ophthalmopathy. In the study overall: Peripheral blood was collected at initial diagnosis, before any treatment.

The CDR3 regions of TCR beta were amplified from RNA transcripts. The HTBI primer set drove a first-round RT-PCR of the TCR CDR3. TCRdb re-called the multiplex PCR reads through MiXCR, storing one row per CDR3 protein. The sample has around 350,000 distinct CDR3 sequences, approximately 19% seen once. The CDR3 has 16 residues. With V trimmed by 0 bases and J by 2 bases, 3 bases remained unmatched. Germline values: CDR1 MDHEN, CDR2 SYDVKM. The sequencing input was blood. The clonotype was recovered from a woman aged 18-35 years with Graves' hyperthyroidism. This sequence joins TRBV28 and TRBJ2-5; TRBD1 matches at 10 bases. The CDR3 spells CASSLWGGQGQETQYF. Written as DNA, the CDR3 is TGTGCCAGCAGTTTATGGGGGGGACAGGGGCAAGAGACCCAGTACTTC.